These 30 T cell receptor beta chains were sequenced from one sample in a study of blood T cell repertoires in COVID-19. Produced via immunoSEQ multiplex PCR; TCRdb's table is partial and in-frame only. Of under 200,000 clones listed, roughly 90% were seen once; the top ten hold about 8.8%. The source material was PBMCs or T cells enriched from blood (not recorded which). The receptor source for this set is a woman aged 18-30 years who had recovered from COVID-19.

This chain joins TRBV7-8 and TRBJ1-1, with 8 nucleotides matching TRBD1. CDR3 length: 15 amino acids. Germline V gene lookup returns CDR1 SGHVS and CDR2 FQNEAQ. After removal of 5 bases from V and 7 bases from J, the junction contained 12 bases not matched to a gene. CDR3 DNA: TGTGCCAGCAGCACAAAAACAGGGGGAATGGGTGAAGCTTTCTTT. As protein: CASSTKTGGMGEAFF. Together with reference TRBV7-8 and TRBJ1-1, the CDR3 gives the full variable domain: GAGVSQSPRYKVAKRGQDVALRCDPISGHVSLFWYQQALGQGPEFLTYFQNEAQLDKSGLPSDRFFAERPEGSVSTLKIQRTQQEDSAVYLCASSTKTGGMGEAFFGQGTRLTVV.

This CDR3 reads CASSPRHNQPQHF. DNA of the CDR3: TGTGCCAGCAGCCCGAGACACAATCAGCCCCAGCATTTT. This chain connects TRBV6-5 to TRBJ1-5; D unclear. The germline V gene encodes CDR1 MNHEY and CDR2 SVGAGI. Trimming removed 6 bases at V and 3 bases at J, with 9 bases between. The CDR3 is 13 residues long.

The gene calls are TRBV7-9 and TRBJ2-3; 8 bases line up with TRBD1. This CDR3 comprises 16 residues. Unmatched junction bases numbered 8, after V lost 5 bases and J lost 1 base. CDR1 SEHNR and CDR2 FQNEAQ come from the germline V gene (reference sequence). DNA of the CDR3: TGTGCCAGCAGCCCTCCCGGGACAGGCGGCACAGATACGCAGTATTTT. Amino acid sequence: CASSPPGTGGTDTQYF.

This chain uses TRBV3-1 (or the pseudogene TRBV3-2) with TRBJ1-2; unclear D gene. Trimming left V 0 bases short and J 7 bases short, with 3 bases between. This CDR3 has 11 amino acids. CDR1 is LGHDT, CDR2 YNNKEL, per germline (reference sequence). The CDR3 nucleotides read TGTGCCAGCAGCCAAGACATTGGCTACACCTTC. Its translation is CASSQDIGYTF.

The chain employs TRBV24-1 and TRBJ2-7; a possible D gene is TRBD1 (6 bases). This CDR3 is 13 amino acids long. Germline CDR1 reads KGHDR; CDR2 reads SFDVKD. The V end was cut by 7 bases, the J end by 0 bases, with 9 bases between. Written as DNA, the CDR3 is TGTGCCACCAGGGACAGAAGCTCCTACGAGCAGTACTTC. Translation: CATRDRSSYEQYF.

With regard to this clone: One end of the junction varies from germline; a read error may be responsible. V is TRBV2 and J is TRBJ1-2; possible D gene TRBD1, 5 bases. The CDR3 has 15 amino acids. CDR1 and CDR2 (germline): SNHLY, FYNNEI. CDR3 coding DNA: TGTGCCAGCAGACAGTTCAAGACAGATGTATATGGCTGCACCTTC. Translation gives CASRQFKTDVYGCTF. Variable domain in full (rest from reference TRBV2 and TRBJ1-2): EPEVTQTPSHQVTQMGQEVILRCVPISNHLYFYWYRQILGQKVEFLVSFYNNEISEKSEIFDDQFSVERPDGSNFTLKIRSTKLEDSAMYFCASRQFKTDVYGCTFGSGTRLTVV.

This chain connects TRBV19 to TRBJ1-2; 7 nucleotides match TRBD1. V lost 7 bases, J lost 6 bases, and 5 bases stayed unmatched. CDR1 is LNHDA, CDR2 SQIVND, per germline (reference sequence). This CDR3 comprises 12 residues. The CDR3 is CASNGRGNGYTF. Written as DNA, the CDR3 is TGTGCCAGTAACGGCAGGGGGAATGGCTACACCTTC.

This rearrangement joins TRBV19 to TRBJ2-7; 9 nucleotides match TRBD2. Germline CDR1 reads LNHDA; CDR2 reads SQIVND (reference sequence). The CDR3 covers 15 residues. Losses at the gene ends were 3 bases for V and 3 bases for J; bases not matched to a gene: 6. CDR3 loop: CASSIGLAGYYEQYF. In nucleotides, the CDR3 is TGTGCCAGTAGTATCGGCCTAGCGGGGTACTACGAGCAGTACTTC.

To note about this clone: A junction boundary mismatches the germline segment, possibly from a read error. The V gene is TRBV7-8, the J gene TRBJ1-2; D is perhaps TRBD1 (5 bases). The CDR3 runs to 14 residues. Germline V lookup: CDR1 SGHVS, CDR2 FQNEAQ. The CDR3 DNA follows: TGTGCCAGCACCTTAAGGGGTAACCTCTATGGCTACACCTTC. This codes for CASTLRGNLYGYTF.

This clone was observed at least ten times. This chain uses TRBV5-6 with TRBJ2-3; possibly TRBD1 for D (5 bases). Between the trimmed V and J ends, which lost 0 bases and 2 bases, there was a span of 7 bases. Germline V gene data show CDR1 as SGHDT and CDR2 as YYEEEE. The CDR3 is 14 amino acids. This chain's CDR3 is CASSLGGHTDTQYF. DNA of the CDR3: TGTGCCAGCAGCTTGGGGGGCCACACAGATACGCAGTATTTT.

This chain uses TRBV19 with TRBJ2-6; TRBD2 matches 7 bases. In germline, CDR1 is LNHDA, CDR2 SQIVND (reference sequence). The CDR3 sequence is 15 residues long. After removal of 3 bases from V and 2 bases from J, the junction contained 1 base not matched to a gene. CDR3 region: CASSIRGAGANVLTF. As DNA, the CDR3 is TGTGCCAGTAGTATCCGGGGGGCTGGGGCCAACGTCCTGACTTTC.

Comment on this clone: This CDR3 is also generated by other DNA sequences in the sample. The genes are TRBV2 and TRBJ1-5; TRBD1 agrees at 9 bases. Germline lookup yields CDR1 SNHLY and CDR2 FYNNEI. V lost 2 bases to trimming and J lost 2 bases; unmatched junction nucleotides: 1. The CDR3 covers 15 residues. The CDR3 loop reads CASSEHRGRNQPQHF. The CDR3 DNA follows: TGTGCCAGCAGTGAACACAGGGGGCGCAATCAGCCCCAGCATTTT.

The CDR3 sequence is CASSAKQGNTEAFF. CDR3 nucleotides: TGTGCCAGCAGTGCAAAACAGGGGAACACTGAAGCTTTCTTT. The rearrangement uses TRBV27 and TRBJ1-1, with D possibly matching TRBD1 (6 bases). The V end lost 5 bases, the J end lost 1 base, and 11 bases lay between the germline ends. Per the germline V gene, CDR1 is MNHEY and CDR2 is SMNVEV (reference sequence). There are 14 residues in the CDR3.

J is TRBJ2-3 and V is TRBV28; D might be TRBD2 (5 bases). This CDR3 spans 14 amino acids. Trimming removed 3 bases from V and 1 base from J, with 8 bases in between. Germline values: CDR1 MDHEN, CDR2 SYDVKM. The CDR3 nucleotides are TGTGCCAGCAGTTTTTCCGGGGGCACAGATACGCAGTATTTT. Translated: CASSFSGGTDTQYF.

The genes are TRBV5-1 and TRBJ2-5; D may be TRBD2 (6 bases). CDR1 and CDR2 from the germline V gene are SGHRS and YFSETQ. The CDR3 is 13 amino acids. V gave up 3 bases and J gave up 4 bases, with 10 bases separating them. The CDR3 DNA reads as TGCGCCAGCAGCTACGGGGGTGGAGAGACCCAGTACTTC. Translation gives CASSYGGGETQYF.

The gene calls are TRBV19 and TRBJ1-1; D gene ambiguous. The germline gives CDR1 LNHDA, CDR2 SQIVND (reference sequence). The CDR3 spans 14 residues. V dropped 4 bases and J dropped 1 base, with 10 bases sitting between them. The CDR3 sequence: CASSNSRQNTEAFF. The CDR3, as DNA: TGTGCCAGTAGTAACTCAAGACAGAACACTGAAGCTTTCTTT.

The V call is TRBV19, the J call TRBJ1-5, with unresolved D. V lost 4 bases and J 0 bases, leaving 10 bases between the germline ends. Germline V gives CDR1 LNHDA, CDR2 SQIVND (reference sequence). The CDR3 extends over 15 amino acids. In DNA form, the CDR3 reads TGTGCCAGTAGTACAATTAGAAGTAGCAATCAGCCCCAGCATTTT. This translates into CASSTIRSSNQPQHF.

The chain combines TRBV29-1 with TRBJ1-1; D gene uncertain. Germline V gene sequence: CDR1 SQVTM, CDR2 ANQGSEA. CDR3 length equals 14 residues. The V and J ends lost 7 bases and 6 bases respectively, with 21 bases between them. CDR3 residues: CSAPSPGRWAEAFF. The CDR3 nucleotides read TGCAGCGCCCCCTCTCCGGGGAGATGGGCTGAAGCTTTCTTT.

This sequence joins TRBV14 and TRBJ2-1, with no clear D. Per the germline V gene, CDR1 is SGHDN and CDR2 is FVKESK. Trimming shortened V by 1 base and J by 4 bases, and 8 bases separated the two germline ends. The CDR3 consists of 14 residues. The CDR3 is CASSQGSGYNEQFF. The CDR3 DNA sequence: TGTGCCAGCAGCCAAGGATCGGGTTACAATGAGCAGTTCTTC.

This clone was seen more than once but under ten times. The rearrangement uses TRBV2 and TRBJ1-5, with 7 bases aligning to TRBD1. The CDR3 contains 13 residues. Trimming took 7 bases from V and 4 from J; bases not matched to a gene: 4. Germline lookup yields CDR1 SNHLY and CDR2 FYNNEI. CDR3 sequence reads: CASKGTENQPQHF. The CDR3 DNA sequence: TGTGCCAGCAAAGGGACAGAAAATCAGCCCCAGCATTTT.

The gene calls are TRBV7-2 and TRBJ2-3; tentative D call: TRBD2 (5 bases). CDR1 is SGHTA and CDR2 is FQGNSA in the germline V gene. V lost 1 base and J lost 9, with 8 bases in between. The length of the CDR3 is 12 residues. CDR3 bases: TGTGCCAGCAGCTTAGGTCCGGGGACGCAGTATTTT. Protein product: CASSLGPGTQYF. Filled out from reference TRBV7-2 and TRBJ2-3, the complete variable domain reads GAGVSQSPSNKVTEKGKDVELRCDPISGHTALYWYRQSLGQGLEFLIYFQGNSAPDKSGLPSDRFSAERTGGSVSTLTIQRTQQEDSAVYLCASSLGPGTQYFGPGTRLTVL.

The count of this clone is one. This chain joins TRBV10-3 and TRBJ2-1, with TRBD2 matching over 9 bases. The V and J ends lost 8 bases and 5 bases, in that order; junction bases with no gene match: 16. Germline V gene lookup returns CDR1 ENHRY and CDR2 SYGVKD. CDR3 length: 17 residues. This chain's CDR3 is CAISSLGLAGKNNEQFF. The CDR3 DNA reads TGTGCCATCTCGTCTCTGGGTCTAGCGGGGAAAAACAATGAGCAGTTCTTC.

This chain joins TRBV28 and TRBJ1-4, with 7 nucleotides matching TRBD1. V gave up 6 bases and J gave up 5 bases; unmatched junction bases: 6. The germline V gene has CDR1 MDHEN and CDR2 SYDVKM. This CDR3 is built from 14 residues. The CDR3 nucleotides read TGTGCCAGCAGCCCAGGGGGTGGAAATGAAAAACTGTTTTTT. Amino acid sequence: CASSPGGGNEKLFF.

The chain uses TRBV19 and TRBJ2-1, with a weak D call TRBD1 (6 bases). Germline CDR1 reads LNHDA; CDR2 reads SQIVND (reference sequence). The CDR3 sequence is 13 residues long. The V end was cut by 5 bases, the J end by 9 bases, with 14 bases between. CDR3 DNA: TGTGCCAGTAGTGATCAGCAGGGGAGTGAGCAGTTCTTC. Translation gives CASSDQQGSEQFF.

The rearrangement uses TRBV9 and TRBJ2-3, with a possible D match to TRBD1 (5 bases). Trimming removed 3 bases from V and 4 bases from J, with 12 bases in between. CDR3 length: 14 amino acids. Germline V gene data show CDR1 as SGDLS and CDR2 as YYNGEE. CDR3 protein: CASSAVGASDTQYF. CDR3 coding DNA: TGTGCCAGCAGCGCCGTAGGGGCCTCAGATACGCAGTATTTT.

The gene calls are TRBV24-1 and TRBJ1-4; a possible D gene is TRBD1 (5 bases). V lost 4 bases, J lost 6 bases, and 17 bases lay in between. Germline CDR1 and CDR2: KGHDR and SFDVKD. This CDR3 contains 16 residues. The CDR3 sequence is CATSDRPTDRHEKLFF. The CDR3 coding sequence is TGTGCCACCAGTGACCGCCCGACAGATAGGCATGAAAAACTGTTTTTT.

The chain couples TRBV28 to TRBJ1-6; 7 bases line up with TRBD1. The length of the CDR3 is 15 residues. Looked up from germline, CDR1 is MDHEN and CDR2 is SYDVKM. V dropped 4 bases and J dropped 3; count of bases not matched to a gene: 3. The CDR3 here is CASSYRGFYNSPLHF. CDR3 DNA: TGTGCCAGCAGTTACAGGGGTTTCTATAATTCACCCCTCCACTTT. The full variable domain, in which reference TRBV28 and TRBJ1-6 provide the parts outside the CDR3, is DVKVTQSSRYLVKRTGEKVFLECVQDMDHENMFWYRQDPGLGLRLIYFSYDVKMKEKGDIPEGYSVSREKKERFSLILESASTNQTSMYLCASSYRGFYNSPLHFGNGTRLTVT.

V and J are TRBV24-1 and TRBJ2-2; TRBD1 aligns across 7 bases. J gave up 5 bases and V 1 base, and 6 bases lay outside the gene matches. The V gene's germline CDR1 is KGHDR and CDR2 SFDVKD. CDR3 length equals 16 residues. CDR3 coding DNA: TGTGCCACCAGTGATTTAGGGGGCGCGGTTACCGGGGAGCTGTTTTTT. Translated: CATSDLGGAVTGELFF.

This clone was counted ten times or more. The chain recombines TRBV6-4 with TRBJ2-3; D possibly corresponds to TRBD1 (5 bases). The CDR3 is 14 residues long. Trimming took 6 bases from V and 3 from J, leaving 13 bases between them. Germline lookup yields CDR1 MRHNA and CDR2 SNTAGT. This CDR3 reads CASSPGMGTDTQYF. The CDR3 DNA sequence: TGTGCCAGCAGCCCAGGGATGGGGACAGATACGCAGTATTTT.

V and J are TRBV5-6 and TRBJ1-1; the D is unclear. Trimming took off 5 bases at V and 3 bases at J, with 11 bases between the two ends. Germline CDR1 reads SGHDT; CDR2 reads YYEEEE. The CDR3 spans 13 residues. The CDR3 region is CASRLWLDTEAFF. CDR3 DNA sequence: TGTGCCAGCAGGCTGTGGCTGGACACTGAAGCTTTCTTT.